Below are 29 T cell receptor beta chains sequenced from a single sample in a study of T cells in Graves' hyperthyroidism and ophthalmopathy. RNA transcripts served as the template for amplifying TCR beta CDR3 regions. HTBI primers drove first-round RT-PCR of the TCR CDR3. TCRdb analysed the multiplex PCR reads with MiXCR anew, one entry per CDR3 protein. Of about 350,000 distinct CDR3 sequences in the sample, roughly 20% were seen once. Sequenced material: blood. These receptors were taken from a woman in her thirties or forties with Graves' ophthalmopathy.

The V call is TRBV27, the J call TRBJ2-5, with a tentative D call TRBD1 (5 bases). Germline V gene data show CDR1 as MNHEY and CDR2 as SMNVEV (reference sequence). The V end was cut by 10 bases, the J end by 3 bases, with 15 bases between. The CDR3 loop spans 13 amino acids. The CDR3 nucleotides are TGTGCCATCACCCCGGCCAGGGAAGAGACCCAGTACTTC. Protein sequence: CAITPAREETQYF.

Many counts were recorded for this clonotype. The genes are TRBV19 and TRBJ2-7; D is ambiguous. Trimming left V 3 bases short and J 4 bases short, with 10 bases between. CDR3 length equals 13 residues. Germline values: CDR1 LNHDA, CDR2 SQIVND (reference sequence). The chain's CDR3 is CASSISDGYEQYF. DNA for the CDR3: TGTGCCAGTAGTATCAGTGACGGATACGAGCAGTACTTC. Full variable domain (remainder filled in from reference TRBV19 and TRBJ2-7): DGGITQSPKYLFRKEGQNVTLSCEQNLNHDAMYWYRQDPGQGLRLIYYSQIVNDFQKGDIAEGYSVSREKKESFPLTVTSAQKNPTAFYLCASSISDGYEQYFGPGTRLTVT.

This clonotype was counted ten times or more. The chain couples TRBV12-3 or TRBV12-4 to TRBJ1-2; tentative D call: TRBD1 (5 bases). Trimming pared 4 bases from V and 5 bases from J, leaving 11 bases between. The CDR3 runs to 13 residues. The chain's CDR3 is CASSSSGRYGYTF. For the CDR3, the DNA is TGTGCCAGCAGTTCGTCAGGGCGTTATGGCTACACCTTC.

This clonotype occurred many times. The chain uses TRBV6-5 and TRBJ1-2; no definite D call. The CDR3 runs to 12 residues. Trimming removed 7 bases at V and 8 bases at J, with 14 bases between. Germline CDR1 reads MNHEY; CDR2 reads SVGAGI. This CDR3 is CASTYQRNGYTF. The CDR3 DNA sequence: TGTGCCAGCACGTACCAGAGGAACGGCTACACCTTC.

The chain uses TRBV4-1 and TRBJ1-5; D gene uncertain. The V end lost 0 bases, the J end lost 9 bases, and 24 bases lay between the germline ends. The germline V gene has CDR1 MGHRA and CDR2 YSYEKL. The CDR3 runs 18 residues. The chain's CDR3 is CASSQDEELGPKARPQHF. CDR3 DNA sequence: TGCGCCAGCAGCCAAGACGAAGAACTAGGGCCCAAGGCAAGGCCCCAGCATTTT.

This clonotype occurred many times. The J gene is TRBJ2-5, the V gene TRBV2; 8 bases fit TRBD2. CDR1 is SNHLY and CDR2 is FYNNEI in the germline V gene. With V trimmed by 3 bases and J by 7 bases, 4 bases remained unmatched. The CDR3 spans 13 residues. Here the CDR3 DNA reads TGTGCCAGCAGTGATACGACTAGCGCGACCCAGTACTTC. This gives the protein CASSDTTSATQYF. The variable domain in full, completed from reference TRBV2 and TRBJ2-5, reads EPEVTQTPSHQVTQMGQEVILRCVPISNHLYFYWYRQILGQKVEFLVSFYNNEISEKSEIFDDQFSVERPDGSNFTLKIRSTKLEDSAMYFCASSDTTSATQYFGPGTRLLVL.

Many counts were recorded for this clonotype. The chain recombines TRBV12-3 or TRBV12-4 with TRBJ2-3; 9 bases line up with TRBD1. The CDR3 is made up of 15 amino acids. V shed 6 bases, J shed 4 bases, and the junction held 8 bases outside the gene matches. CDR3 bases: TGTGCCAGCAGGACAGGGGGATCTCGGGCAGATACGCAGTATTTT. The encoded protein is CASRTGGSRADTQYF.

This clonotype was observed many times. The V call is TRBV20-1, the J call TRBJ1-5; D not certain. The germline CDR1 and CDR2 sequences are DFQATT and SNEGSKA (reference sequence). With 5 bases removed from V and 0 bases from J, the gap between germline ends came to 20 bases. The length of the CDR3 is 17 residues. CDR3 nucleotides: TGCAGTGCTCTAGACGGACGAGGTTCGACTAGCAATCAGCCCCAGCATTTT. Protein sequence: CSALDGRGSTSNQPQHF.

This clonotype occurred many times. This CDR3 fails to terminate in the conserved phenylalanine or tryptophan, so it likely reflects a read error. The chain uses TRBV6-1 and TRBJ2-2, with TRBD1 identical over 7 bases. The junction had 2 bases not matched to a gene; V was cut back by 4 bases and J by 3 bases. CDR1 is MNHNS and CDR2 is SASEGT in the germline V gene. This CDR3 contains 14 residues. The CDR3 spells CASSVQGDTGELFL. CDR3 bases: TGTGCCAGCAGTGTTCAGGGGGACACCGGGGAGCTGTTTCTT.

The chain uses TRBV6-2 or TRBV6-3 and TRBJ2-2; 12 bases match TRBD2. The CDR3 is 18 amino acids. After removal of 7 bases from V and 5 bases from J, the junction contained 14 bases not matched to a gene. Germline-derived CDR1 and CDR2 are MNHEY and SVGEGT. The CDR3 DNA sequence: TGTGCCAGCACCAAGGCCCCAGCTAGCGGGAGGGTGACCGGGGAGCTGTTTTTT. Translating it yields CASTKAPASGRVTGELFF.

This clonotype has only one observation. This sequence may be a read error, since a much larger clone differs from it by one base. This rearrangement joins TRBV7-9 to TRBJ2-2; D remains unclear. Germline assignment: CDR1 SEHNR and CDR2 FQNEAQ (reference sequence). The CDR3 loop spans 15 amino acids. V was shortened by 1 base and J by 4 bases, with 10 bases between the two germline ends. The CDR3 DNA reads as TGTGCCAGCAGCTTAGACGGCGGATCCACCGGGGAGCTGTTTTTT. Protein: CASSLDGGSTGELFF.

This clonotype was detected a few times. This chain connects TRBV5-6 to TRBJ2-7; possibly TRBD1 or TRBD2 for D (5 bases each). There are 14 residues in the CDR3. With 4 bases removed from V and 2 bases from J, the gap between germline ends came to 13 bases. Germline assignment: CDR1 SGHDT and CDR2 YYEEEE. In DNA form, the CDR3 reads TGTGCCAGCAGCCCGACTCAGGGAGCCTACGAGCAGTACGTC. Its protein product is CASSPTQGAYEQYV.

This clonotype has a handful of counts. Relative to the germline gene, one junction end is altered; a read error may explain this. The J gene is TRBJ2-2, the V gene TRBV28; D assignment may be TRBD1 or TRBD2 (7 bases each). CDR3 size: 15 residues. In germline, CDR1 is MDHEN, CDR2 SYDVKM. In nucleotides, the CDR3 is TGTGCCAGCAGTTCGGACAGGATCCGAGGCGGGGGGCTGTTTTTT. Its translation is CASSSDRIRGGGLFF.

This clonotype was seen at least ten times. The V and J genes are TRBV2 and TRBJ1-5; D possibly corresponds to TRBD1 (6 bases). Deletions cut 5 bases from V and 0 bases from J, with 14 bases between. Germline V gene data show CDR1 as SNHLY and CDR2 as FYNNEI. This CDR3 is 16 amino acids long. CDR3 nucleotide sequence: TGTGCCAGCAGTTCCGGGACACCGGATAGCAATCAGCCCCAGCATTTT. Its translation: CASSSGTPDSNQPQHF.

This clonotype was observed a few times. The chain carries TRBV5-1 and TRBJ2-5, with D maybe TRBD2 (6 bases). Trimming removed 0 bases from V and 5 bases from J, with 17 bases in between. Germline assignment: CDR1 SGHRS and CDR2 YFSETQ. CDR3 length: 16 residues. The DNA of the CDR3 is TGCGCCAGCAGCTTGGCCCCGGCGGGAAAGGGGGAGACCCAGTACTTC. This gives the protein CASSLAPAGKGETQYF. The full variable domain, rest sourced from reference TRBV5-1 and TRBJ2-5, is KAGVTQTPRYLIKTRGQQVTLSCSPISGHRSVSWYQQTPGQGLQFLFEYFSETQRNKGNFPGRFSGRQFSNSRSEMNVSTLELGDSALYLCASSLAPAGKGETQYFGPGTRLLVL.

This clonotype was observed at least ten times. The CDR3 sequence is CASSPPGTGGLSNQPQHF. The CDR3 bases are TGTGCCAGCAGTCCACCGGGGACAGGGGGCCTTAGCAATCAGCCCCAGCATTTT. This chain connects TRBV28 to TRBJ1-5, with TRBD1 identical over 12 bases. V gave up 5 bases and J gave up 0 bases; unmatched junction bases: 8. This CDR3 has 18 amino acids. Germline V gives CDR1 MDHEN, CDR2 SYDVKM. Drawing the rest from reference TRBV28 and TRBJ1-5, the complete variable domain is DVKVTQSSRYLVKRTGEKVFLECVQDMDHENMFWYRQDPGLGLRLIYFSYDVKMKEKGDIPEGYSVSREKKERFSLILESASTNQTSMYLCASSPPGTGGLSNQPQHFGDGTRLSIL.

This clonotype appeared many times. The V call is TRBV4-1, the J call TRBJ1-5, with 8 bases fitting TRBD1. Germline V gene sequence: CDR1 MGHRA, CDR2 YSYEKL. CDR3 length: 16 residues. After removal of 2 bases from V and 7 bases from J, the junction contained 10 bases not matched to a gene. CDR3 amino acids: CASSQHQGARLQPQHF. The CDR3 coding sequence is TGCGCCAGCAGCCAACACCAGGGGGCTCGACTACAGCCCCAGCATTTT.

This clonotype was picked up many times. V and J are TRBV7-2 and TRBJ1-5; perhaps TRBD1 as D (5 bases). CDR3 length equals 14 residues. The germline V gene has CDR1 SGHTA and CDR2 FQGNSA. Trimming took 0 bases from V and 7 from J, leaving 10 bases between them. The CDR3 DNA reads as TGTGCCAGCAGCTTAGCTGGGGGGAAGCAGCCCCAGCATTTT. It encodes CASSLAGGKQPQHF.

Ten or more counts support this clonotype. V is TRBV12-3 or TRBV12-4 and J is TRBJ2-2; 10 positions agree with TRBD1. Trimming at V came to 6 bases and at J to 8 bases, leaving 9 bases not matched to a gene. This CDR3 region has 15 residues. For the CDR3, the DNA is TGTGCCAGCAGAGGAAGGACAGGGGGTGGAGGGGAGCTGTTTTTT. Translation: CASRGRTGGGGELFF.

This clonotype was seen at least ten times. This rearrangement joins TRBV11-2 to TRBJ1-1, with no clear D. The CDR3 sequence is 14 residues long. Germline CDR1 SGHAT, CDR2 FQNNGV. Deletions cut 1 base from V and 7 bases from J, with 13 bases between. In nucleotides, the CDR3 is TGTGCCAGCAGCTTAGTTCTAGGATCGGGTGAAGCTTTCTTT. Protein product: CASSLVLGSGEAFF.

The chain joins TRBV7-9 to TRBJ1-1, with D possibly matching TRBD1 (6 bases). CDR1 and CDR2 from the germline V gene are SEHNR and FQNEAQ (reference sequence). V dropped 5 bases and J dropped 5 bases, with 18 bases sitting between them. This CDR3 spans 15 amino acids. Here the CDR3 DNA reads TGTGCCAGCAGCCCTAGGAGGGGGGGAGAAACTGAAGCTTTCTTT. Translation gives CASSPRRGGETEAFF.

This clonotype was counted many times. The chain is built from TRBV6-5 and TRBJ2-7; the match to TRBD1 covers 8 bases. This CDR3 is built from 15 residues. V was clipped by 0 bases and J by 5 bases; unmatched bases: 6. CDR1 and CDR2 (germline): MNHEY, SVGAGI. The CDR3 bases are TGTGCCAGCAGTTACTCAACAGGGGGTAGGGACGAGCAGTACTTC. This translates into CASSYSTGGRDEQYF.

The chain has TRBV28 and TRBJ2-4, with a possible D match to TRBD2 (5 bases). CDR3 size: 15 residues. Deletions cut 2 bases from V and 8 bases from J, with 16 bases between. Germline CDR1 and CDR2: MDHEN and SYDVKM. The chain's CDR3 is CASSLRTGIQDIQYF. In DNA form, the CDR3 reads TGTGCCAGCAGTTTAAGGACGGGGATTCAGGACATTCAGTACTTC.

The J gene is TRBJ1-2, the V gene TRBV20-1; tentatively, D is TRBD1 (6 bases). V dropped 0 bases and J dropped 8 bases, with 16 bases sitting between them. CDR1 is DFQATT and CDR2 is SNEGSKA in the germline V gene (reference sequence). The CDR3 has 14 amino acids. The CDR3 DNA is TGCAGTGCTAGAGATCTCCCGGGGGCGGAAGGCTACACCTTC. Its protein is CSARDLPGAEGYTF.

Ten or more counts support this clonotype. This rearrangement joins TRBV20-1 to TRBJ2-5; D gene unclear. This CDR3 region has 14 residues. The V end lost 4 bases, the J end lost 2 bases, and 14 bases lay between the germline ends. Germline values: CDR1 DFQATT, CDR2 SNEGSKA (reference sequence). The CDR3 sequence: CSAIIIEDQETQYF. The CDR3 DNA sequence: TGCAGTGCTATTATAATAGAGGATCAAGAGACCCAGTACTTC.

CDR3 coding DNA: TGTGCCACCAGCAGAGAACGGGACGGTGCCTACGAGCAGTACTTC. Translating it yields CATSRERDGAYEQYF. The chain couples TRBV15 to TRBJ2-7; D tentatively fits TRBD1 or TRBD2 (5 bases each). The V end lost 0 bases, the J end lost 2 bases, and 11 bases lay between the germline ends. The V gene's germline CDR1 is LNHNV and CDR2 YYDKDF (reference sequence). There are 15 residues in the CDR3.

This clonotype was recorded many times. CDR3 protein: CASSRSGSGATGELFF. The CDR3 DNA reads as TGTGCCAGCAGCCGTAGCGGGAGCGGGGCCACCGGGGAGCTGTTTTTT. The V call is TRBV6-5, the J call TRBJ2-2, with TRBD2 matching 9 bases. Losses at the gene ends were 6 bases for V and 4 bases for J; bases not matched to a gene: 9. The germline V gene has CDR1 MNHEY and CDR2 SVGAGI. This CDR3 comprises 16 residues.

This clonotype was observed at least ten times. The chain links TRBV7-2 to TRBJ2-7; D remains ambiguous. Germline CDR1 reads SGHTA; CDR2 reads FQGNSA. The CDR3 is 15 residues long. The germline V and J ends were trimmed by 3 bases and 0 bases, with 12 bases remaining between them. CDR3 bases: TGTGCCAGCAGCTTTTATCAGCTTAGCTCCTACGAGCAGTACTTC. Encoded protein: CASSFYQLSSYEQYF.

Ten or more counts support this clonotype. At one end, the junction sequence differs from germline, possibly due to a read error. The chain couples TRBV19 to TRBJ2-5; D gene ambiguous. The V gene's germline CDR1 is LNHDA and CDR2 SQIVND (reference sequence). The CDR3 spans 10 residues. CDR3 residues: CASGLAWLHF. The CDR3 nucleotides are TGTGCCAGTGGTTTGGCGTGGCTGCACTTC.